Reported below is one T cell receptor (beta chain). Its antigen is undetermined. With 60 Vbeta and 13 Jbeta primers, the PCR was carried out. Generated by immunoSEQ multiplex PCR, the TCRdb table keeps only in-frame clones and is missing some. The data contain approximately 200,000 clones, around 75% of them seen just once; the ten biggest clones take up less than 4%. The donors comprised healthy bone marrow donors. Germline V CDR1 and CDR2: MGHRA, YSYEKL. V shed 4 bases, J shed 9 bases, and the junction held 8 bases outside the gene matches. This CDR3 is 14 amino acids long. This sample is part of a study of cytomegalovirus exposure and HLA in healthy donors. Broader study findings: A classifier reportedly called cytomegalovirus status with high sensitivity and specificity. Relative to the 666-donor mean, N-insertions were reportedly fewer in an Asian-associated ancestry cluster in a later analysis. It emerged from a later analysis that several of the most significant clusters appeared to be linked to common viral pathogens.

Sequenced material: PBMCs. The rearrangement joins TRBV4-1 to TRBJ1-5; 8 nucleotides match TRBD1. The sequence was collected from a woman aged 30 to 39 in good health and CMV-seropositive. In DNA, the CDR3 is TGCGCCAGCAGCCCACAGGGGGTTGAGCGGCCCCAGCATTTT. This gives the protein CASSPQGVERPQHF.